Shown below are 25 T cell receptor beta chains from a single sample sequenced in a study of long-term antiretroviral therapy in people with HIV. Samples were assayed with immunoSEQ v3.0 at survey level. Profiled with immunoSEQ multiplex PCR; TCRdb holds only in-frame clones, not every one. This table holds tens of thousands of clones, 80% to 95% found once. The specimen was unsorted PBMCs, collected 4.4 years after starting antiretroviral therapy. The receptor source for this set is a woman in her 50s with HIV.

This clone was detected only once. The V call is TRBV6-1, the J call TRBJ2-3; 13 bases map to TRBD2. The CDR3 extends over 19 amino acids. Germline trimming cut 3 bases from V and 3 bases from J; bases unmatched to any gene: 12. Germline CDR1 and CDR2: MNHNS and SASEGT. The CDR3 DNA reads as TGTGCCAGCAGTGACCCTAGGACTAGCGGGGGTTTTATTACAGATACGCAGTATTTT. Translated, it gives CASSDPRTSGGFITDTQYF.

The chain uses TRBV9 and TRBJ2-2; the match to TRBD1 covers 12 bases. The CDR3 sequence is 17 residues long. V lost 4 bases, J lost 7 bases, and 11 bases stayed unmatched. Germline loops: CDR1 SGDLS, CDR2 YYNGEE. The CDR3 bases are TGTGCCAGCAGCACCCTACCGGGACAGGGGGCGGGCGGGGAGCTGTTTTTT. This encodes CASSTLPGQGAGGELFF.

The V and J genes are TRBV5-1 and TRBJ2-1; TRBD2 matches 12 bases. CDR1 and CDR2 from the germline V gene are SGHRS and YFSETQ. This CDR3 has 16 residues. The V and J ends lost 3 bases and 3 bases, in that order; junction bases with no gene match: 4. CDR3 in amino acids: CASSSQLAGGYNEQFF. The DNA of the CDR3 is TGCGCCAGCAGCTCCCAACTAGCGGGGGGCTACAATGAGCAGTTCTTC.

The chain couples TRBV2 to TRBJ1-1; no firm D call. This CDR3 spans 13 amino acids. V was pared by 6 bases and J by 4 bases, with 12 bases between. From germline, CDR1 is SNHLY and CDR2 FYNNEI. The CDR3 is CASSFSEGTEAFF. The CDR3 region has the DNA TGTGCCAGCAGCTTCAGTGAAGGCACTGAAGCTTTCTTT. The complete variable domain, with remaining parts taken from reference TRBV2 and TRBJ1-1, reads EPEVTQTPSHQVTQMGQEVILRCVPISNHLYFYWYRQILGQKVEFLVSFYNNEISEKSEIFDDQFSVERPDGSNFTLKIRSTKLEDSAMYFCASSFSEGTEAFFGQGTRLTVV.

The rearrangement links TRBV5-1 to TRBJ1-4; 7 positions match TRBD1. CDR3 length: 14 amino acids. The germline gives CDR1 SGHRS, CDR2 YFSETQ. Losses at the gene ends were 4 bases for V and 8 bases for J; bases not matched to a gene: 8. The chain's CDR3 is CASSEAGGGEKLFF. The CDR3, as DNA: TGCGCCAGCAGCGAGGCAGGGGGGGGCGAAAAACTGTTTTTT.

The chain recombines TRBV30 with TRBJ2-5, with 10 positions matching TRBD1. V lost 3 bases and J lost 5; bases outside the gene matches: 3. Looked up from germline, CDR1 is GTSNPN and CDR2 is SVGIG (reference sequence). The CDR3 is made up of 13 amino acids. The CDR3 region is CAWRGQGRETQYF. The CDR3 region has the DNA TGTGCCTGGAGGGGACAGGGGAGGGAGACCCAGTACTTC.

This chain joins TRBV7-3 and TRBJ2-1, with TRBD1 identical over 7 bases. This CDR3 is built from 13 residues. J lost 4 bases, V lost 5 bases, and 2 bases had no gene match. Germline V lookup: CDR1 SGHTA, CDR2 FQGTGA. The CDR3, as DNA: TGTGCCAGCAGCCCGGGACAGTACAATGAGCAGTTCTTC. Translation: CASSPGQYNEQFF.

The chain carries TRBV6-5 and TRBJ1-6; D is possibly TRBD1 (6 bases). Trimming removed 5 bases at V and 7 bases at J, with 15 bases between. This CDR3 is built from 15 residues. The germline V gene encodes CDR1 MNHEY and CDR2 SVGAGI. The CDR3 here is CASSTGIPPNSPLHF. As DNA, the CDR3 is TGTGCCAGCAGTACAGGGATACCCCCAAATTCACCCCTCCACTTT.

The J gene is TRBJ2-2, the V gene TRBV4-1, with D hard to call. CDR1 and CDR2 (germline): MGHRA, YSYEKL. The CDR3 has 17 amino acids. The ends were cut back, 3 bases at V and 1 base at J, with 15 bases in the middle. CDR3 DNA: TGCGCCAGCAGCCACAAAAGGGAAACCGGGAACACCGGGGAGCTGTTTTTT. It codes for CASSHKRETGNTGELFF.

The CDR3 nucleotides are TGCAGCGTAAAGACAGGGGGTTACTGGTTCTTC. It is translated as CSVKTGGYWFF. This chain uses TRBV29-1 with TRBJ2-1, with 9 bases aligning to TRBD1. Per germline, CDR1 SQVTM and CDR2 ANQGSEA. The CDR3 sequence is 11 residues long. Trimming took 6 bases from V and 15 from J; bases not matched to a gene: 9.

This clone was found once. At one boundary the junction diverges from the germline segment, which might be a read error. V gene TRBV27 combines with J gene TRBJ1-6; TRBD1 matches at 8 bases. The CDR3 spans 15 residues. CDR1 and CDR2 from the germline V gene are MNHEY and SMNVEV (reference sequence). The CDR3 region is CASSPDRTGYSPLYF. DNA for the CDR3: TGTGCCAGCAGTCCCGACCGGACAGGGTATTCACCCCTCTACTTT.

The chain couples TRBV25-1 to TRBJ1-3; the D is unclear. From germline, CDR1 is MGHDK and CDR2 SYGVNS. This CDR3 has 12 residues. V was pared by 1 base and J by 5 bases, with 3 bases between. CDR3 region: CASSELRNTIYF. The CDR3 region has the DNA TGTGCCAGCAGTGAATTAAGAAACACCATATATTTT.

The chain combines TRBV10-1 with TRBJ1-2; D call uncertain. The CDR3 extends over 16 amino acids. Deletions cut 0 bases from V and 5 bases from J, with 16 bases between. The germline V gene has CDR1 WNHNN and CDR2 SYGVQD (reference sequence). The CDR3 bases are TGCGCCAGCAGTGAGTCCGGCAGGCCGAGCCCTTATGGCTACACCTTC. This codes for CASSESGRPSPYGYTF.

The chain links TRBV7-3 to TRBJ2-3; no clear D. Per the germline V gene, CDR1 is SGHTA and CDR2 is FQGTGA. CDR3 length equals 14 residues. The germline V and J ends were trimmed by 9 bases and 3 bases, with 16 bases remaining between them. CDR3 sequence: CASSPGVATDTQYF. CDR3 coding DNA: TGTGCCAGTTCCCCTGGGGTGGCAACAGATACGCAGTATTTT.

The chain joins TRBV7-8 to TRBJ1-2; 12 nucleotides line up with TRBD1. There are 17 residues in the CDR3. Per germline, CDR1 SGHVS and CDR2 FQNEAQ. Trimming took 1 base from V and 4 from J; bases not matched to a gene: 7. The CDR3 region is CASSLEGTGGNSYGYTF. CDR3 bases: TGTGCCAGCAGCTTAGAGGGGACAGGGGGCAATTCCTATGGCTACACCTTC.

The CDR3 protein is CASGTGTKNTEAFF. Here the CDR3 DNA reads TGTGCCAGCGGGACCGGGACAAAGAACACTGAAGCTTTCTTT. The chain is built from TRBV11-2 and TRBJ1-1, with D possibly being TRBD1 (6 bases). The CDR3 loop spans 14 amino acids. The V end was cut by 8 bases, the J end by 1 base, with 14 bases between. CDR1 is SGHAT, CDR2 FQNNGV, per germline.

This chain links TRBV19 with TRBJ2-5; D remains unclear. Trimming left V 5 bases short and J 3 bases short, with 16 bases between. This CDR3 spans 15 amino acids. Germline lookup yields CDR1 LNHDA and CDR2 SQIVND (reference sequence). The CDR3 spells CASSPMTPGEETQYF. CDR3 in DNA: TGTGCCAGTAGTCCTATGACGCCGGGCGAAGAGACCCAGTACTTC.

Regarding this clone: The sample holds other DNA sequences that translate to the same CDR3. The gene calls are TRBV6-1 and TRBJ2-3; the match to TRBD2 covers 8 bases. The CDR3 is 15 residues long. The germline V gene encodes CDR1 MNHNS and CDR2 SASEGT. V shed 2 bases, J shed 6 bases, and the junction held 7 bases outside the gene matches. DNA of the CDR3: TGTGCCAGCAGTGAACGGGGGGGCGCAAGGGATACGCAGTATTTT. It translates to CASSERGGARDTQYF.

This clone has only one observation. The chain has TRBV6-1 and TRBJ2-1; a weak D match, TRBD1 (6 bases). V was trimmed by 2 bases and J by 6 bases, leaving 17 bases between them. This CDR3 region has 16 residues. CDR1 and CDR2 from the germline V gene are MNHNS and SASEGT. CDR3: CASSERMGQGLNEQFF. In nucleotides, the CDR3 is TGTGCCAGCAGTGAACGGATGGGGCAGGGGCTCAATGAGCAGTTCTTC.

The chain has TRBV5-1 and TRBJ2-7; TRBD1 agrees at 8 bases. Germline lookup yields CDR1 SGHRS and CDR2 YFSETQ. This CDR3 comprises 16 residues. J was trimmed by 0 bases and V by 0 bases; bases with no gene match: 5. CDR3 in DNA: TGCGCCAGCAGCTTGGCTCTGGGACAGGACTCCTACGAGCAGTACTTC. Protein product: CASSLALGQDSYEQYF. The entire variable domain, with the rest obtained from reference TRBV5-1 and TRBJ2-7, is as follows: KAGVTQTPRYLIKTRGQQVTLSCSPISGHRSVSWYQQTPGQGLQFLFEYFSETQRNKGNFPGRFSGRQFSNSRSEMNVSTLELGDSALYLCASSLALGQDSYEQYFGPGTRLTVT.

Here the CDR3 DNA reads TGTGCCAGCAGCCCGGGACTAGCGGGCACCTACGAGCAGTACTTC. Protein: CASSPGLAGTYEQYF. The rearrangement links TRBV7-2 to TRBJ2-7; TRBD2 matches 12 bases. Germline V lookup: CDR1 SGHTA, CDR2 FQGNSA. The CDR3 runs to 15 residues. Trimming removed 5 bases from V and 2 bases from J; junction bases left unmatched: 4.

The V call is TRBV11-2, the J call TRBJ1-1; D not certain. The germline gives CDR1 SGHAT, CDR2 FQNNGV. This CDR3 has 15 amino acids. V was trimmed by 3 bases and J by 0 bases, leaving 11 bases between them. The CDR3 spells CASSFLDHMNTEAFF. For the CDR3, the DNA is TGTGCCAGCAGCTTCCTCGACCATATGAACACTGAAGCTTTCTTT.

V is TRBV19 and J is TRBJ2-7; TRBD1 aligns across 8 bases. The CDR3 spans 15 residues. V trimming: 6 bases; J trimming: 3 bases; junction bases outside the gene matches: 10. The germline gives CDR1 LNHDA, CDR2 SQIVND (reference sequence). The CDR3 DNA sequence: TGTGCCAGTAGGGGAGGACAGGGTCAACTCTACGAGCAGTACTTC. It codes for CASRGGQGQLYEQYF.

This clone was found once. The V gene is TRBV11-2, the J gene TRBJ2-2; D is uncertain. The CDR3 runs 15 residues. Between the trimmed V and J ends, which lost 5 bases and 4 bases, there was a span of 14 bases. Germline V gives CDR1 SGHAT, CDR2 FQNNGV. CDR3 coding DNA: TGTGCCAGCAGCGGACGGTTTGGTGGCACCGGGGAGCTGTTTTTT. Its translation: CASSGRFGGTGELFF. Looking up the rest from reference TRBV11-2 and TRBJ2-2 gives the full variable domain: EAGVAQSPRYKIIEKRQSVAFWCNPISGHATLYWYQQILGQGPKLLIQFQNNGVVDDSQLPKDRFSAERLKGVDSTLKIQPAKLEDSAVYLCASSGRFGGTGELFFGEGSRLTVL.

The rearrangement links TRBV11-2 to TRBJ2-3; 7 bases are shared with TRBD1. Germline V lookup: CDR1 SGHAT, CDR2 FQNNGV. V trimming: 5 bases; J trimming: 3 bases; junction bases outside the gene matches: 8. The CDR3 runs to 15 residues. CDR3 DNA: TGTGCCAGCAGCCTTGACAGGGTTAGGACAGATACGCAGTATTTT. This sequence encodes CASSLDRVRTDTQYF.